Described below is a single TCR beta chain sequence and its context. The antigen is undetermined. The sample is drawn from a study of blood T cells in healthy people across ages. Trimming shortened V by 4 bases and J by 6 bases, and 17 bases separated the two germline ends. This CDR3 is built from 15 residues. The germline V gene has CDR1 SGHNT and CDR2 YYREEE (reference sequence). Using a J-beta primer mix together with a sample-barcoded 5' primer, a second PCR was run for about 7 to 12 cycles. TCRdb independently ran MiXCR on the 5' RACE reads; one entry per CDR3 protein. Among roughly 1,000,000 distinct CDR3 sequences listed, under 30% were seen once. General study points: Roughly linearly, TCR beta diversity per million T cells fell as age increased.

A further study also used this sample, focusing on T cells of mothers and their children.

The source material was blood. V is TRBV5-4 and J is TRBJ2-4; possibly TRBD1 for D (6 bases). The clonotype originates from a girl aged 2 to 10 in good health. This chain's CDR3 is CASSIPGQSLNIQYF. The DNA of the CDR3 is TGTGCCAGCAGCATCCCGGGACAAAGCTTAAACATTCAGTACTTC.